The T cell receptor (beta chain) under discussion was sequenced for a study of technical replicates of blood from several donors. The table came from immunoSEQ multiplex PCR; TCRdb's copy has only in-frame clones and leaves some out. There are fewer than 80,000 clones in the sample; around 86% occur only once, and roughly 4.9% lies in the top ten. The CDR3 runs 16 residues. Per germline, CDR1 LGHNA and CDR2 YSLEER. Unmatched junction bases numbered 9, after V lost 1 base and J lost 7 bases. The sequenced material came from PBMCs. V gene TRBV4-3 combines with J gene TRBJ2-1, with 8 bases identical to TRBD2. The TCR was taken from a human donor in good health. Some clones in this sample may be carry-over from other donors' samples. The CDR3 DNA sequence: TGCGCCAGCAGCCAAGGGGGGCGAGCGGGAGATAATGAGCAGTTCTTC. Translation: CASSQGGRAGDNEQFF.